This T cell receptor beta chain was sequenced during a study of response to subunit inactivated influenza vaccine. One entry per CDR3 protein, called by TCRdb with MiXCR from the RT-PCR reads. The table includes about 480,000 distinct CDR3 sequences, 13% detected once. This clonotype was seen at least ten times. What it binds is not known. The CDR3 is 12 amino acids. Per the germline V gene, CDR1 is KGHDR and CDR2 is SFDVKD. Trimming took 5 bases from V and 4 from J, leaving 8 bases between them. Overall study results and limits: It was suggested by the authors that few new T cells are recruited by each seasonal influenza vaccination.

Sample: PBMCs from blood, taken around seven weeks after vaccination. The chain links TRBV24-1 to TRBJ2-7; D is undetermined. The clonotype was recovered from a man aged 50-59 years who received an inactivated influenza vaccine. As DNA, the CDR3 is TGTGCCACCAGTGCGGCGGATTACGAGCAGTACTTC. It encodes CATSAADYEQYF.